Shown below are 7 T cell receptor beta chains from a single sample sequenced in a study of identical twins' blood T cells. TCRdb redid the calling of the 5' RACE reads with MiXCR, one entry per CDR3 protein. The table has hundreds of thousands of distinct CDR3 sequences, under 30% seen once; the top ten hold 6.1%. The source material was PBMCs. Source of these receptors: a woman between 18 and 50 years old in good health.

A few counts support this clonotype. This chain links TRBV29-1 with TRBJ1-1; TRBD1 aligns across 7 bases. J was trimmed by 3 bases and V by 7 bases; bases with no gene match: 11. The CDR3 spans 14 residues. Germline V CDR1 and CDR2: SQVTM, ANQGSEA. CDR3 region: CSATGVMRDTEAFF. Here the CDR3 DNA reads TGCAGCGCCACAGGGGTAATGAGGGACACTGAAGCTTTCTTT.

This clonotype was counted between two and nine times. The gene calls are TRBV11-3 and TRBJ1-6; a weak D match, TRBD1 (6 bases). Germline V lookup: CDR1 SGHNT, CDR2 YENEEA. CDR3 length equals 15 residues. The V end was cut by 6 bases, the J end by 8 bases, with 17 bases between. CDR3 DNA: TGTGCCAGCAGAAGACAGGAGGTTGTGGATTCACCCCTCCACTTT. It specifies CASRRQEVVDSPLHF. Variable domain in full (rest from reference TRBV11-3 and TRBJ1-6): EAGVVQSPRYKIIEKKQPVAFWCNPISGHNTLYWYLQNLGQGPELLIRYENEEAVDDSQLPKDRFSAERLKGVDSTLKIQPAELGDSAVYLCASRRQEVVDSPLHFGNGTRLTVT.

The chain combines TRBV10-3 with TRBJ2-2; D remains ambiguous. The CDR3 length is 14 residues. Germline V gene data show CDR1 as ENHRY and CDR2 as SYGVKD. V was shortened by 3 bases and J by 4 bases, with 9 bases between the two germline ends. The CDR3 sequence is CAISDQVGTGELFF. In nucleotides, the CDR3 is TGTGCCATCAGTGATCAGGTCGGCACCGGGGAGCTGTTTTTT.

This clonotype was picked up a small number of times. This sequence joins TRBV7-9 and TRBJ2-7; 9 bases match TRBD1. Per the germline V gene, CDR1 is SEHNR and CDR2 is FQNEAQ (reference sequence). This CDR3 is 15 amino acids long. J gave up 4 bases and V 5 bases, and 9 bases lay outside the gene matches. The CDR3 sequence: CASSPSRTGVYEQYF. The CDR3 coding sequence is TGTGCCAGCAGCCCTAGCCGGACAGGGGTTTACGAGCAGTACTTC.

The J gene is TRBJ1-2, the V gene TRBV5-6; D is unresolved. Trimming removed 5 bases at V and 3 bases at J, with 8 bases between. This CDR3 is built from 12 residues. CDR1 and CDR2 (germline): SGHDT, YYEEEE. The CDR3 here is CASRLQDYGYTF. CDR3 bases: TGTGCCAGCAGATTGCAGGACTATGGCTACACCTTC.

This chain joins TRBV24-1 and TRBJ1-1; D ambiguous. The CDR3 runs 13 residues. The V end was cut by 4 bases, the J end by 2 bases, with 7 bases between. From germline, CDR1 is KGHDR and CDR2 SFDVKD. CDR3 sequence: CATSDRHNTEAFF. As DNA, the CDR3 is TGTGCCACCAGTGACAGGCATAACACTGAAGCTTTCTTT.

This clonotype was counted only a few times. The chain uses TRBV10-1 and TRBJ2-3; a weak D match, TRBD1 (5 bases). Trimming removed 3 bases from V and 4 bases from J, with 11 bases in between. CDR1 and CDR2 (germline): WNHNN, SYGVQD (reference sequence). The CDR3 runs to 14 residues. The CDR3 here is CASSDRQRSDTQYF. CDR3 coding DNA: TGCGCCAGCAGTGATCGACAGAGGTCAGATACGCAGTATTTT.